This T cell receptor beta chain was recovered during a study of cytomegalovirus exposure and HLA in healthy donors. Study summary: The approximately 130 validation repertoires and the 666 first-cohort repertoires shared a platform, a later analysis reported.

Whole-study results and caveats: Some public TCRs appeared in many individuals, while most sequences were rare. Altogether, 170 or so TCR beta chains were recorded as cytomegalovirus-associated.

TCRdb's copy holds only in-frame clones and misses some; the assay was immunoSEQ multiplex PCR. The data contain about 110,000 clones, around nine tenths of them seen just once; the ten biggest clones take up more than 2%. The CDR3 is made up of 16 amino acids. CDR1 is MDHEN, CDR2 SYDVKM, per germline. V was trimmed by 7 bases and J by 4 bases, leaving 22 bases between them. As for this clone: Its cognate antigen is unknown.

Specimen: PBMCs. The chain carries TRBV28 and TRBJ2-5; D perhaps matches TRBD1 (8 bases). This TCR was sampled from a woman between 18 and 30 years old in good health and CMV-seronegative. This chain's CDR3 is CASIRLSDREGETQYF. For the CDR3, the DNA is TGTGCCAGCATTCGACTGTCGGACAGGGAGGGAGAGACCCAGTACTTC.